This section outlines one T cell receptor (beta chain) sequence together with its context. These data belong to a study of T cell changes during pregnancy in multiple sclerosis. The data were produced by immunoSEQ multiplex PCR, yet TCRdb's version contains in-frame clones alone and is incomplete. The sample contains about 60,000 clones, roughly 93% of which appear only once. Germline CDR1 reads MNHNS; CDR2 reads SASEGT. J lost 6 bases, V lost 7 bases, and 9 bases had no gene match. The CDR3 extends over 14 amino acids. The sequence derives from a female donor with multiple sclerosis, enrolled in a pregnancy study. Sequencing used CD8+ T cells from peripheral blood mononuclear cells, obtained in the second trimester of pregnancy. The gene calls are TRBV6-1 and TRBJ2-5; 9 nucleotides align to TRBD1. The CDR3 here is CASTIDRGGKTQYF. CDR3 sequence (DNA): TGTGCCAGCACCATAGACAGGGGGGGGAAGACCCAGTACTTC.